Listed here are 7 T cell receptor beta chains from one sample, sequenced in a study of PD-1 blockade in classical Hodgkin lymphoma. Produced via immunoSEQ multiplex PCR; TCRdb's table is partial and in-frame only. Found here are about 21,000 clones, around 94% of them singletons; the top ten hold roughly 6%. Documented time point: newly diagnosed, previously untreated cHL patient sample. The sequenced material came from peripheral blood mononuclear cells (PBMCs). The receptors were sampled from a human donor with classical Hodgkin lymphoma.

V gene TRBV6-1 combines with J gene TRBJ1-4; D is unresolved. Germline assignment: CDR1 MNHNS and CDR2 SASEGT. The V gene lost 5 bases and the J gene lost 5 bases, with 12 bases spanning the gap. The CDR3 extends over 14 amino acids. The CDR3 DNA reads TGTGCCAGCAGTCCCCGGTCCCTCAATGAAAAACTGTTTTTT. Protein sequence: CASSPRSLNEKLFF.

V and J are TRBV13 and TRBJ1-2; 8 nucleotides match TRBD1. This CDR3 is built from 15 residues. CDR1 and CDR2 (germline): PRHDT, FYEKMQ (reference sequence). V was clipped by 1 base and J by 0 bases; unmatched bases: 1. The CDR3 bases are TGTGCCAGCAGCTTAGCAGGGGGCCCTAACTATGGCTACACCTTC. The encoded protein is CASSLAGGPNYGYTF.

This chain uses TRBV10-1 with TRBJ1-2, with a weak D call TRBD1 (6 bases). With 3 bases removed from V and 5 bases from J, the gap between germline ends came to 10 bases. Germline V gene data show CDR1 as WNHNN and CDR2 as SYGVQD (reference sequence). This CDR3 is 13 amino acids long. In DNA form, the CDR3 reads TGCGCCAGCAGTGACGGACAGCCTTATGGCTACACCTTC. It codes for CASSDGQPYGYTF.

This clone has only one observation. The chain's CDR3 is CASSDRVRSNQPQHF. The CDR3 nucleotides read TGTGCCAGCAGTGACAGGGTAAGGAGCAATCAGCCCCAGCATTTT. The J gene is TRBJ1-5, the V gene TRBV28; TRBD1 aligns across 7 bases. The V segment lost 5 bases and the J segment 1 base; nucleotides outside the gene matches: 5. Germline V gene sequence: CDR1 MDHEN, CDR2 SYDVKM. The CDR3 contains 15 residues.

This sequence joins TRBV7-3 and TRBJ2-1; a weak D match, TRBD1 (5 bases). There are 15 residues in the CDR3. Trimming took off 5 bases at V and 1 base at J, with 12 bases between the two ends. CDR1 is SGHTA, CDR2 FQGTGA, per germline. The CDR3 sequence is CASSPDRLSYNEQFF. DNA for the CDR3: TGTGCCAGCAGCCCCGACAGACTGTCCTACAATGAGCAGTTCTTC.

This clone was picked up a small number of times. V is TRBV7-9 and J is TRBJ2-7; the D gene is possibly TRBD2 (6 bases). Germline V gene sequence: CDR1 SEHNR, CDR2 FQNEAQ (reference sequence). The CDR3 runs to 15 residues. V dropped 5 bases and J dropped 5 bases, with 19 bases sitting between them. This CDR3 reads CASSPVPQGGNEQYF. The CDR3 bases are TGTGCCAGCAGCCCGGTCCCCCAAGGAGGGAACGAGCAGTACTTC.

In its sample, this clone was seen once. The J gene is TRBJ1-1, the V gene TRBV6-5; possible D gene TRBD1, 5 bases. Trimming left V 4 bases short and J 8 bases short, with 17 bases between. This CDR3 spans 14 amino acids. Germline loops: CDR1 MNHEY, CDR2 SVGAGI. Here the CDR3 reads CASSSPIHRTEAFF. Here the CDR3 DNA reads TGTGCCAGCAGTTCCCCTATTCACAGGACAGAAGCTTTCTTT.